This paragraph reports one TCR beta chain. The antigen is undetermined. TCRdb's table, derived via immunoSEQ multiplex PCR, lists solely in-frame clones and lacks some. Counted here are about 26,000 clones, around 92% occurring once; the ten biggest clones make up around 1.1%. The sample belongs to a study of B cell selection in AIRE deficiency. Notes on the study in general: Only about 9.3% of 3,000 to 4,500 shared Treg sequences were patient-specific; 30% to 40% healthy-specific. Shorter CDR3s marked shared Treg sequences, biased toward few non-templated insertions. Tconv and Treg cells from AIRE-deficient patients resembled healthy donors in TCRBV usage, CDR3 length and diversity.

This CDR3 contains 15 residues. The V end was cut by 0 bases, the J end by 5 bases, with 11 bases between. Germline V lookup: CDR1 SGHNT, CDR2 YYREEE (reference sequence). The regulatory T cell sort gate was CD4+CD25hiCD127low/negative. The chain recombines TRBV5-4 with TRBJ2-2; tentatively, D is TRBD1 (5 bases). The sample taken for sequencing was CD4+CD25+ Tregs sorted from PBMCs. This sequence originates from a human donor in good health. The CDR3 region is CASSLGGWYTGELFF. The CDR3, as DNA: TGTGCCAGCAGCTTGGGGGGCTGGTATACCGGGGAGCTGTTTTTT.